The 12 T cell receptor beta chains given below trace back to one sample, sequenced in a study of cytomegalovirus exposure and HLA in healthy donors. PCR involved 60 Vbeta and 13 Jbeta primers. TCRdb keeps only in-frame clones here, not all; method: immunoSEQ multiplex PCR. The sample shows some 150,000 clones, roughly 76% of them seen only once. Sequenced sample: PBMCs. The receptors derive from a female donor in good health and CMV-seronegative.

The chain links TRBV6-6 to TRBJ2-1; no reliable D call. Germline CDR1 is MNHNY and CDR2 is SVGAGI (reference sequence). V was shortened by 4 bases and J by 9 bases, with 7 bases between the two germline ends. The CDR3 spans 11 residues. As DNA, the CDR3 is TGTGCCAGCAGTTTCGGCGGTGAGCAGTTCTTC. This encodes CASSFGGEQFF.

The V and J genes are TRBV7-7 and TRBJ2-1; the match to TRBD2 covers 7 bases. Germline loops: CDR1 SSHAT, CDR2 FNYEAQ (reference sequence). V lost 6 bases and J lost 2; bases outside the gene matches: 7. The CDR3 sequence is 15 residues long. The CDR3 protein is CASSHLAGAYNEQFF. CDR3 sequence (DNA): TGTGCCAGCAGTCACCTGGCGGGAGCCTACAATGAGCAGTTCTTC. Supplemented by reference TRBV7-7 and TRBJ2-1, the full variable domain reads GAGVSQSPRYKVTKRGQDVTLRCDPISSHATLYWYQQALGQGPEFLTYFNYEAQPDKSGLPSDRFSAERPEGSISTLTIQRTEQRDSAMYRCASSHLAGAYNEQFFGPGTRLTVL.

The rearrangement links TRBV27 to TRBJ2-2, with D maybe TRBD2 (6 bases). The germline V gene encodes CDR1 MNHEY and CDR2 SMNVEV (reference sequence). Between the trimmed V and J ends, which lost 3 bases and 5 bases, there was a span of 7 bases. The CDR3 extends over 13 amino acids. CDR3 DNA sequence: TGTGCCAGCAGTTTTGGGGGGACCGGGGAGCTGTTTTTT. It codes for CASSFGGTGELFF.

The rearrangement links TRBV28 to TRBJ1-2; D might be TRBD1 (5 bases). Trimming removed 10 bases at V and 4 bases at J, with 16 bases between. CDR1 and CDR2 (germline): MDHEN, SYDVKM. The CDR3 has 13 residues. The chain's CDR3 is CAIGTGFGYGYTF. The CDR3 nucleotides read TGTGCCATCGGGACTGGATTCGGCTATGGCTACACCTTC.

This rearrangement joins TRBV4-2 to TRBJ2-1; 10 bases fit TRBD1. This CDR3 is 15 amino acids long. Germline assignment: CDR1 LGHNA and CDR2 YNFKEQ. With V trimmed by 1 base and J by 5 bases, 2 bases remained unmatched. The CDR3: CASSQVGTGDNEQFF. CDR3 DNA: TGTGCCAGCAGCCAAGTGGGGACAGGGGACAATGAGCAGTTCTTC.

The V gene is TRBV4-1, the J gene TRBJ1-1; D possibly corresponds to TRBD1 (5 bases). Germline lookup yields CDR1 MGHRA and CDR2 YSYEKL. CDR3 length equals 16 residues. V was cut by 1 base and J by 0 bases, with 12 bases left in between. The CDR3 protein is CASSQVGQGMNTEAFF. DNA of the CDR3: TGCGCCAGCAGCCAAGTTGGTCAGGGTATGAACACTGAAGCTTTCTTT.

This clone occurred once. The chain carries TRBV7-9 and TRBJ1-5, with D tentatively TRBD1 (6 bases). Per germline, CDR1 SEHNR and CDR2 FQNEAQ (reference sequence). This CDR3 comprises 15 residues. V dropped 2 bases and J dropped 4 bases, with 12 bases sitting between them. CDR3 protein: CASSLLGQPNQPQHF. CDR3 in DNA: TGTGCCAGCAGCTTACTCGGACAGCCTAATCAGCCCCAGCATTTT.

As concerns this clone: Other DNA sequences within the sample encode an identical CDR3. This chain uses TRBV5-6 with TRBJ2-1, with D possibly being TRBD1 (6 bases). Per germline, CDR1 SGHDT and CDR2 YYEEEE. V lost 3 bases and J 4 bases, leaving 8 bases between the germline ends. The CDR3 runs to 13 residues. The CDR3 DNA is TGTGCCAGCAGCTCGGACAGTTACAATGAGCAGTTCTTC. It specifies CASSSDSYNEQFF.

The CDR3 DNA sequence: TGTGCCAGTAGTCCGTGGGACAGCTACGAGCAGTACTTC. The encoded protein is CASSPWDSYEQYF. The V and J genes are TRBV19 and TRBJ2-7, with 7 bases aligning to TRBD1. The junction had 4 bases not matched to a gene; V was cut back by 5 bases and J by 3 bases. The CDR3 is made up of 13 amino acids. Germline-derived CDR1 and CDR2 are LNHDA and SQIVND (reference sequence). The full variable domain, rest sourced from reference TRBV19 and TRBJ2-7, is DGGITQSPKYLFRKEGQNVTLSCEQNLNHDAMYWYRQDPGQGLRLIYYSQIVNDFQKGDIAEGYSVSREKKESFPLTVTSAQKNPTAFYLCASSPWDSYEQYFGPGTRLTVT.

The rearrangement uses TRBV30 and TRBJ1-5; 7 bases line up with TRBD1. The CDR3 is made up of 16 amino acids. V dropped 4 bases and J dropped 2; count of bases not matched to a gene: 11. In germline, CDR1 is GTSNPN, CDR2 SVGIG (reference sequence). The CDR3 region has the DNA TGTGCCTGGAACCGTAGACAGGGCAAGGGCAATCAGCCCCAGCATTTT. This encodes CAWNRRQGKGNQPQHF.

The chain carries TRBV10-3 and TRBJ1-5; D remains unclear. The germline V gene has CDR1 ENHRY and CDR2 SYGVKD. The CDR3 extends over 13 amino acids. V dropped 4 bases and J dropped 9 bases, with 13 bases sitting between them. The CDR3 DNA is TGTGCCATCAGTGGGACGGGGAATGGGCCCCAGCATTTT. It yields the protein CAISGTGNGPQHF.

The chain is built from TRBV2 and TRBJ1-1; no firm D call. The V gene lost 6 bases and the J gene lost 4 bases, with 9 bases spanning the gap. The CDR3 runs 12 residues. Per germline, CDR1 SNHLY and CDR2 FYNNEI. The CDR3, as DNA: TGTGCCAGCAGCCTATATACCACTGAAGCTTTCTTT. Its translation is CASSLYTTEAFF.